Listed below are T cell receptor beta chains from one sample, sequenced in a study of STAT3 mutations in large granular lymphocyte leukemia. Generated by immunoSEQ multiplex PCR, the TCRdb table keeps only in-frame clones and is missing some. The sample lists over a thousand clones, 60% to 80% occurring once. Sequencing used peripheral blood mononuclear cells. Every receptor here comes from a man between 50 and 59 years old with T-cell large granular lymphocyte leukemia. Some clones in this sample may be carry-over from other donors' samples. Both conserved end residues are part of each CDR3. The D gene is left open where the match is weak. Size is omitted from some rows. Given values are once, few, many or a class for expanded clones.

J,size,D,V,CDR3,DNA
TRBJ2-3,NA,NA,TRBV6-5,CASSPGFATDTQYF,TGTGCCAGCAGTCCAGGGTTTGCCACAGATACGCAGTATTTT
TRBJ1-2,NA,NA,TRBV29-1,CSVAEQGYYGYTF,TGCAGCGTTGCCGAGCAGGGATACTATGGCTACACCTTC
TRBJ1-1,once,NA,TRBV18,CASSSKEGTEAFF,TGTGCCAGCTCGTCCAAGGAGGGTACTGAAGCTTTCTTT
TRBJ1-2,NA,NA,TRBV5-6,CASSLGGANYGYTF,TGTGCCAGCAGCTTGGGGGGCGCTAACTATGGCTACACCTTC
TRBJ2-3,NA,NA,TRBV5-4,CASSLRGFSSEGTQYF,TGTGCCAGCAGCTTGAGAGGGTTTAGTAGTGAGGGTACGCAGTATTTT
TRBJ1-5,NA,NA,TRBV18,CASSSGAGSGGNQPQHF,TGTGCCAGCTCCTCTGGCGCGGGGAGCGGGGGAAATCAGCCCCAGCATTTT
TRBJ2-7,NA,NA,TRBV11-2,CASSLDRYEQYF,TGTGCCAGCAGCTTAGATAGGTACGAGCAGTACTTC
TRBJ1-2,NA,TRBD1,TRBV4-2,CASSPTQPGGIYYGYTF,TGTGCCAGCAGCCCTACCCAGCCAGGGGGCATCTACTATGGCTACACCTTC
TRBJ1-5,NA,TRBD1,TRBV18,CASSPVVQGGGQPQHF,TGTGCCAGCTCACCAGTGGTACAGGGGGGAGGTCAGCCCCAGCATTTT
TRBJ2-7,NA,NA,TRBV7-9,CASSLTPTGPKSYEQYF,TGTGCCAGCAGCTTGACCCCCACAGGGCCTAAATCCTACGAGCAGTACTTC
TRBJ2-7,NA,NA,TRBV7-3,CASSPGRTWGEQYF,TGTGCCAGCAGCCCGGGGCGGACTTGGGGCGAGCAGTACTTC
TRBJ1-2,NA,TRBD1,TRBV7-9,CASSPGTASYGYTF,TGTGCCAGCAGCCCCGGGACAGCAAGCTATGGCTACACCTTC
TRBJ2-5,NA,NA,TRBV4-3,CASSQDGAYPGTQYF,TGCGCCAGCAGCCAAGATGGGGCATACCCGGGGACCCAGTACTTC
TRBJ1-1,NA,TRBD1,TRBV5-1,CASSSLSGGTEAFF,TGCGCCAGCAGCTCCCTGTCAGGGGGTACTGAAGCTTTCTTT
TRBJ1-2,large,NA,TRBV4-3,CASSQEEGSVHGYTF,TGCGCCAGCAGCCAAGAGGAGGGATCGGTCCATGGCTACACCTTC
TRBJ1-5,NA,NA,TRBV6-5,CASSYFQGYQPQHF,TGTGCCAGCAGTTACTTCCAGGGCTACCAGCCCCAGCATTTT
TRBJ2-3,NA,NA,TRBV5-5,CASTLSGSTDTQYF,TGTGCCAGCACCCTCTCAGGTAGCACAGATACGCAGTATTTT
TRBJ2-7,large,TRBD2,TRBV18,CASSLTSGSHEQYF,TGTGCCAGCTCTCTGACTAGCGGGAGCCACGAGCAGTACTTC
TRBJ2-1,NA,NA,TRBV5-6,CASSLQDNEQFF,TGTGCCAGCAGCTTACAAGACAATGAGCAGTTCTTC
TRBJ2-7,NA,TRBD2,TRBV5-1,CASSSGTSGPTEQYF,TGCGCCAGCAGCTCCGGGACTAGCGGACCTACCGAGCAGTACTTC
TRBJ1-3,NA,NA,TRBV7-9,CAISGNTIYF,TGTGCCATCTCTGGAAACACCATATATTTT
TRBJ2-3,few,NA,TRBV5-1,CASSLQGRADTQYF,TGCGCCAGCAGCCTACAGGGCCGGGCAGATACGCAGTATTTT